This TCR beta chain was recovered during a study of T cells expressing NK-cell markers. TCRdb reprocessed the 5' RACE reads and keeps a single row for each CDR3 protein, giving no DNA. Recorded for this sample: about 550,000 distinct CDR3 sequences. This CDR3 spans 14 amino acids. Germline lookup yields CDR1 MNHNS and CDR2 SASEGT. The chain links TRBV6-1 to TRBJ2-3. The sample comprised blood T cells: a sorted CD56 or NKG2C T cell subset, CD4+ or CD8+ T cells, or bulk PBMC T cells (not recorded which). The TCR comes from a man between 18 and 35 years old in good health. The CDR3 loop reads CASSPFKSTDTQYF.